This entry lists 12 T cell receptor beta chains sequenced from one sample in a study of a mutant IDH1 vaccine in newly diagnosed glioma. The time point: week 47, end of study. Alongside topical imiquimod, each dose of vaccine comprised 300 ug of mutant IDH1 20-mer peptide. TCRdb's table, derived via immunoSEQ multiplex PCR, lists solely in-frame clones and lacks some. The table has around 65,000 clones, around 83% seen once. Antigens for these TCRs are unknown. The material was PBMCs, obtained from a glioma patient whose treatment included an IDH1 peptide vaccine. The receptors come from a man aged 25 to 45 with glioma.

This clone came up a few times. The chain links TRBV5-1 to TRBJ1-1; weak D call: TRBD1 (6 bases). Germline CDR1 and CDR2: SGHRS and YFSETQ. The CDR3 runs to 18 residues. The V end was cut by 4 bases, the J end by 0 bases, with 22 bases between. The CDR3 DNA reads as TGCGCCAGCAGCCCTCGGTTTGGGGTGGACAGCATGAACACTGAAGCTTTCTTT. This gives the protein CASSPRFGVDSMNTEAFF.

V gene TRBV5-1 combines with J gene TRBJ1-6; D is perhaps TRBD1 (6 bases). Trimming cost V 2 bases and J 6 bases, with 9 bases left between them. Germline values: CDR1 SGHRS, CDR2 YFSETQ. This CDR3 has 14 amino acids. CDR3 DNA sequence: TGCGCCAGCAGCTTTGGACAGCTTAATTCACCCCTCCACTTT. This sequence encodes CASSFGQLNSPLHF.

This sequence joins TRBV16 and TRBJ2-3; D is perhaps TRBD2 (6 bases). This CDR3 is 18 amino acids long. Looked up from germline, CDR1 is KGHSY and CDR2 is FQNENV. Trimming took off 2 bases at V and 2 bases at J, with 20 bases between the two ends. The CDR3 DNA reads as TGTGCCAGCAGCCAAACCATAGACCTAGCGCAGAACACAGATACGCAGTATTTT. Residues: CASSQTIDLAQNTDTQYF.

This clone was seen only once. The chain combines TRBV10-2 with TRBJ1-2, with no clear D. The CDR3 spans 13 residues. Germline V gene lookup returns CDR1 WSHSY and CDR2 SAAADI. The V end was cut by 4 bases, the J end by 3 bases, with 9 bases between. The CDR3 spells CASSGQSDYGYTF. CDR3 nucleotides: TGCGCCAGCAGTGGCCAGTCCGACTATGGCTACACCTTC.

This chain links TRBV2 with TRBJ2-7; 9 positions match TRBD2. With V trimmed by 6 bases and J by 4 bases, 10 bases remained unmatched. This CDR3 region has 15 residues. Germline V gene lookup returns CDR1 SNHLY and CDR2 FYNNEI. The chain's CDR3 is CASRSLAGGQYEQYF. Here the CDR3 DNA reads TGTGCCAGCAGATCCCTGGCGGGGGGGCAATACGAGCAGTACTTC. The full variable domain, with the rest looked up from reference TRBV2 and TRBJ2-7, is EPEVTQTPSHQVTQMGQEVILRCVPISNHLYFYWYRQILGQKVEFLVSFYNNEISEKSEIFDDQFSVERPDGSNFTLKIRSTKLEDSAMYFCASRSLAGGQYEQYFGPGTRLTVT.

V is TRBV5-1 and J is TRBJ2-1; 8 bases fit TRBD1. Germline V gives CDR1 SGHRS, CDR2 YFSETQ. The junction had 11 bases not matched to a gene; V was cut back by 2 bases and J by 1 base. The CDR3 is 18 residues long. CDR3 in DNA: TGCGCCAGCAGCTTAGGTCGGGGCGACAGGGGATCCTACAATGAGCAGTTCTTC. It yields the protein CASSLGRGDRGSYNEQFF.

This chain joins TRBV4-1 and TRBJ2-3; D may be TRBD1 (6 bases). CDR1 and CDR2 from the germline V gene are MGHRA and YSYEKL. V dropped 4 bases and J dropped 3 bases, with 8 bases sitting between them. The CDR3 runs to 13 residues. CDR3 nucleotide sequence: TGCGCCAGCAGCCTCCAGGGGACAGATACGCAGTATTTT. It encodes CASSLQGTDTQYF.

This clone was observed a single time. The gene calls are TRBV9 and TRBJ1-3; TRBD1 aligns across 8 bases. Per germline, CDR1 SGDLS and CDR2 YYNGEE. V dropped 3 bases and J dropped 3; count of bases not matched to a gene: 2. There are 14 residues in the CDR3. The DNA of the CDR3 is TGTGCCAGCAGCGGGACAGGGCTTGGAAACACCATATATTTT. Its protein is CASSGTGLGNTIYF.

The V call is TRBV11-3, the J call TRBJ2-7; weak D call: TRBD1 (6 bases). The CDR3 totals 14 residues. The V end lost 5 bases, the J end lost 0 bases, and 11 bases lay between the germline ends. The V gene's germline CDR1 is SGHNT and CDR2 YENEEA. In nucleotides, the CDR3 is TGTGCCAGCAGCCCAGGGGCAGGCTCCTACGAGCAGTACTTC. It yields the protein CASSPGAGSYEQYF.

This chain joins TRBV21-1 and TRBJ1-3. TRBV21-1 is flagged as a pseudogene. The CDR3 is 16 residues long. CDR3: CASSPREGESGNTIYF. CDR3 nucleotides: TGTGCCAGCAGCCCACGTGAAGGGGAGTCTGGAAACACCATATATTTT.

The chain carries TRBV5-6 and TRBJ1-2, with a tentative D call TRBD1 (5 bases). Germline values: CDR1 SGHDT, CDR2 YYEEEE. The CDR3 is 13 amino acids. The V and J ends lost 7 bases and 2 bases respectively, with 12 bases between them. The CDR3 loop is CASRDRRNYGYTF. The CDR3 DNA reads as TGTGCCAGCCGGGACCGCCGAAACTATGGCTACACCTTC. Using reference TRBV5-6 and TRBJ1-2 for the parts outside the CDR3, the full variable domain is DAGVTQSPTHLIKTRGQQVTLRCSPKSGHDTVSWYQQALGQGPQFIFQYYEEEERQRGNFPDRFSGHQFPNYSSELNVNALLLGDSALYLCASRDRRNYGYTFGSGTRLTVV.

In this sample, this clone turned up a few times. The CDR3 loop reads CASSLGPGQASYEQYF. In DNA, the CDR3 is TGTGCCAGCAGCTTGGGCCCGGGACAGGCCTCCTACGAGCAGTACTTC. The rearrangement joins TRBV7-6 to TRBJ2-7; TRBD1 agrees at 8 bases. The CDR3 length is 16 residues. Germline V gives CDR1 SGHVS, CDR2 FNYEAQ. Trimming at V came to 3 bases and at J to 0 bases, leaving 7 bases not matched to a gene.